This T cell receptor (beta chain) emerged from a study of a mutant IDH1 vaccine in newly diagnosed glioma. Study as a whole: Across weeks 1, 3, 5, 7, 11, 15, 19 and 23, patients received a vaccination each time, eight in all. Vaccine administration was initiated 4-6 weeks following radiotherapy alone, or with temozolomide cycles. There were about 62% males and around 40% females among treated patients, whose mean age was approximately 40 years.

Some clones are missing from TCRdb's copy, which holds only in-frame ones; the method was immunoSEQ multiplex PCR. The sample lists tens of thousands of clones, 80% seen once, with approximately 6.1% in the top ten. Of note for this clone: The antigen is not known.

Time point given: week 11, during vaccination. It was 300 ug of mutant IDH1 20-mer peptide that made up each vaccine dose, given with topical imiquimod. Germline-derived CDR1 and CDR2 are SGHTA and FQGNSA. V dropped 5 bases and J dropped 8 bases, with 21 bases sitting between them. CDR3 length equals 15 residues. The sequence came from a man aged 50 to 59 with glioma. Sequenced material: PBMCs, taken from a glioma patient whose treatment included an IDH1 peptide vaccine. The chain employs TRBV7-2 and TRBJ1-2; D gene uncertain. In nucleotides, the CDR3 is TGTGCCAGCAGCGAGGACGGTGTGTCAGGAGGGGGCTACACCTTC. It encodes CASSEDGVSGGGYTF. Using reference TRBV7-2 and TRBJ1-2 for the parts outside the CDR3, the full variable domain is GAGVSQSPSNKVTEKGKDVELRCDPISGHTALYWYRQSLGQGLEFLIYFQGNSAPDKSGLPSDRFSAERTGGSVSTLTIQRTQQEDSAVYLCASSEDGVSGGGYTFGSGTRLTVV.